Described below is a single T cell receptor beta chain sequence and its context. Its specificity is unknown. This specimen comes from a study of T-cell reconstitution after alpha-beta-depleted transplantation in children. As it was prepared, the TCRbeta library received unique molecular identifiers. TCRdb re-analysed the PCR reads in MiXCR, keeping a single row per CDR3 protein. This sample yields just under 250,000 distinct CDR3 sequences, of which under 30% are seen a single time; 2.6% belongs to the top ten. V lost 2 bases, J lost 5 bases, and 11 bases stayed unmatched. The CDR3 has 17 residues. CDR1 is SGHTA, CDR2 FQGTGA, per germline. The study, taken as a whole, reports: Reportedly, alpha-beta T cells present about two months post-transplant originated from several hundred expanded clones of graft origin. Diversity and T-cell counts at one year after transplant derived mostly from new T cells. The high TCRbeta diversity at day 60 in some patients came from surviving recipient T cells and thymic progenitors.

V gene TRBV7-3 combines with J gene TRBJ2-1, with 8 bases identical to TRBD2. The sequenced sample was PBMCs, obtained before TCRalphabeta/CD19-depleted stem cell transplant. The source is a girl aged 2-10 years with Fanconi anemia, due to receive a stem cell transplant. For the CDR3, the DNA is TGTGCCAGCAGCTTAGCGGGGGGTAGTTTTTGGAACAATGAGCAGTTCTTC. Its protein product is CASSLAGGSFWNNEQFF.